This T cell receptor beta chain was identified in a study of T-cell reconstitution after alpha-beta-depleted transplantation in children. This clonotype was found many times. Its antigen remains unidentified. Overall study findings and caveats: Recipient T cells and thymic progenitors that survived were the source of the high TCRbeta diversity seen at day 60 in some patients. At the one-year point after transplant, T-cell counts and TCRbeta diversity were found to come mostly from T cells that had been newly produced. Several hundred graft clones that had expanded were reportedly the source of alpha-beta T cells about two months after transplant.

This CDR3 has 12 amino acids. V was cut by 5 bases and J by 1 base, with 6 bases left in between. Germline V gene sequence: CDR1 SQVTM, CDR2 ANQGSEA. As it was prepared, the TCRbeta library received unique molecular identifiers. In TCRdb, the PCR reads were re-called with MiXCR into one record per CDR3 protein. The sample includes 450,000 to 550,000 distinct CDR3 sequences, 11% of them seen just once. The origin of this receptor is a female patient aged 2-10 years who had a stem cell transplant for aplastic anemia, so the T cells may come from the graft donor. The sample here was PBMCs, mostly from graft donor cells, taken 180 days after TCRalphabeta/CD19-depleted stem cell transplant. The chain employs TRBV29-1 and TRBJ2-4; a weak D match, TRBD2 (6 bases). CDR3 coding DNA: TGCAGCGTTCGGGAGGCCAAAAACATTCAGTACTTC. It specifies CSVREAKNIQYF.